The next 5 T cell receptor beta chains were all read from a single sample in a study of siplizumab effects on memory and regulatory T cells. Cocultured for about 6 days at 37°C were the mixed lymphocyte reaction cells. Assay used: immunoSEQ multiplex PCR; TCRdb lists only in-frame clones, some missing. The sample has around 9,000 clones, more than 35% seen once. No cognate antigen is known for these TCRs. The specimen sequenced was CFSE-low (dividing) CD4+ T cells sorted from an allogeneic mixed lymphocyte reaction. The origin of the receptors is a human donor in good health; the cells came from an allogeneic mixed lymphocyte reaction.

This clone has more than one count but fewer than ten. The chain is built from TRBV18 and TRBJ2-5; D unclear. The CDR3 loop spans 16 amino acids. V gave up 0 bases and J gave up 4 bases, with 15 bases separating them. The germline gives CDR1 KGHSH, CDR2 LQKENI. CDR3 residues: CASSPPNGRLGETQYF. The CDR3 DNA is TGTGCCAGCTCACCACCGAATGGACGGTTGGGAGAGACCCAGTACTTC.

The chain joins TRBV9 to TRBJ2-5; 8 bases fit TRBD2. V dropped 7 bases and J dropped 5; count of bases not matched to a gene: 19. The CDR3 is 17 amino acids. The germline V gene encodes CDR1 SGDLS and CDR2 YYNGEE. The CDR3 spells CASGTYFAGGLGETQYF. The CDR3 DNA reads TGTGCCAGCGGGACCTACTTTGCGGGAGGCTTGGGGGAGACCCAGTACTTC.

The rearrangement links TRBV6-4 to TRBJ2-2, with unresolved D. Per the germline V gene, CDR1 is MRHNA and CDR2 is SNTAGT. CDR3 length: 14 amino acids. V lost 6 bases and J 5 bases, leaving 13 bases between the germline ends. CDR3 DNA: TGTGCCAGCAGAGCCTCCCGGTCTACCGGGGAGCTGTTTTTT. Translation gives CASRASRSTGELFF.

By sample fraction, this clone is medium-sized. The gene calls are TRBV19 and TRBJ2-2; D remains ambiguous. The CDR3 spans 14 residues. The V end lost 1 base, the J end lost 4 bases, and 7 bases lay between the germline ends. CDR1 and CDR2 from the germline V gene are LNHDA and SQIVND (reference sequence). CDR3 protein: CASSIALGTGELFF. The CDR3, as DNA: TGTGCCAGTAGTATAGCTCTGGGCACCGGGGAGCTGTTTTTT.

The chain links TRBV7-2 to TRBJ1-1, with D unclear. The V end lost 3 bases, the J end lost 4 bases, and 9 bases lay between the germline ends. Germline V gene lookup returns CDR1 SGHTA and CDR2 FQGNSA. CDR3 length equals 13 residues. The CDR3 spells CASSLEVSTEAFF. The CDR3 bases are TGTGCCAGCAGCTTGGAGGTCAGCACTGAAGCTTTCTTT.